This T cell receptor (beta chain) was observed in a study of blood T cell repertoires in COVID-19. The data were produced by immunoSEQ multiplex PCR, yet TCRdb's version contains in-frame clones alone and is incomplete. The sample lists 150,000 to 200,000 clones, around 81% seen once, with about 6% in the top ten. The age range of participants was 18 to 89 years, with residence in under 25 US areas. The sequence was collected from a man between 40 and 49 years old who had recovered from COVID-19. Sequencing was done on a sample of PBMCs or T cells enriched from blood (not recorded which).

This CDR3 reads CASSPIINTGGRKFTDTQYF. CDR3 in DNA: TGTGCCAGCAGTCCCATTATCAACACCGGAGGCAGAAAATTCACAGATACGCAGTATTTT. The rearrangement joins TRBV6-6 to TRBJ2-3; tentative D call: TRBD2 (5 bases). V was trimmed by 5 bases and J by 2 bases, leaving 29 bases between them. Germline assignment: CDR1 MNHNY and CDR2 SVGAGI (reference sequence). CDR3 length: 20 residues.